A single T cell receptor beta chain is shown here with its context. The data were taken from a study of blood T cell repertoires in COVID-19. About the research overall: From the United States, Italy and Spain came samples of acute and convalescent COVID-19. Nucleic acid was either cDNA or gDNA, and it came from T cells, B-cell-depleted T cells, or PBMCs.

Sequencing used immunoSEQ multiplex PCR; TCRdb keeps in-frame clones, though not all of them. The table has around 300,000 clones, over 75% seen once. Germline V lookup: CDR1 LGHDT, CDR2 YNNKEL (reference sequence). The CDR3 length is 13 residues. Trimming shortened V by 4 bases and J by 8 bases, and 9 bases separated the two germline ends. The chain combines TRBV3-1 (or the pseudogene TRBV3-2) with TRBJ1-6, with D unresolved. The source is a woman in her 70s with acute or convalescent COVID-19. Sequenced sample: peripheral blood. The CDR3 DNA is TGTGCCAGCAGCCCTGACGGGGATTCACCCCTCCACTTT. Its protein is CASSPDGDSPLHF.